A selection of T cell receptor beta chains follows, all from one sample in a study of cytomegalovirus exposure and HLA in healthy donors. The protocol was immunoSEQ multiplex PCR, while the TCRdb copy is restricted to in-frame clones and leaves out a portion. The data hold some 76,000 clones, with just under 80% observed a single time. Sequences were obtained from PBMCs. Receptors were obtained from a woman aged 35 to 49 in good health and CMV-seropositive. The CDR3 runs from the conserved cysteine through the conserved F or W. A D gene is named only where the DNA matches it firmly. Only some rows state a clone size, as once, few, many or a class for expanded clones.

TRBD1,TRBJ1-1,.,TRBV30,13,CAWRDRGLGEAFF,TGTGCCTGGAGGGACAGGGGTCTGGGTGAAGCTTTCTTT
TRBD2,TRBJ2-2,.,TRBV7-9,16,CASSLGLAGIAGELFF,TGTGCCAGCAGCTTAGGACTAGCGGGAATCGCCGGGGAGCTGTTTTTT
TRBD1,TRBJ1-4,.,TRBV5-1,15,CASSLTQGSNEKLFF,TGCGCCAGCAGCTTAACACAGGGGTCTAATGAAAAACTGTTTTTT
.,TRBJ1-5,few,TRBV6-1,11,CAAAGNQPQHF,TGTGCCGCCGCGGGAAATCAGCCCCAGCATTTT
.,TRBJ2-7,.,TRBV7-9,17,CSSSFSSIEGDTYEQYF,TGTTCCAGCAGCTTTAGCTCAATCGAGGGGGATACCTACGAGCAGTACTTC
TRBD1,TRBJ2-7,.,TRBV5-4,13,CASSGDRGLEQYF,TGTGCCAGCAGCGGCGACAGGGGGCTCGAGCAGTACTTC
TRBD1,TRBJ1-5,.,TRBV6-5,15,CASTPTGAGNQPQHF,TGTGCCAGCACCCCAACAGGGGCGGGCAATCAGCCCCAGCATTTT
TRBD1,TRBJ1-3,.,TRBV7-6,16,CASSRPRRGEGNTIYF,TGTGCCAGCAGCCGCCCCCGCAGGGGGGAAGGAAACACCATATATTTT
TRBD1,TRBJ1-4,.,TRBV10-1,18,CASSPGQGGLTTNEKLFF,TGCGCCAGCAGTCCTGGACAGGGAGGACTTACAACTAATGAAAAACTGTTTTTT
TRBD2,TRBJ2-5,.,TRBV11-2,15,CASSLERGTQETQYF,TGTGCCAGCAGCTTGGAGCGGGGGACTCAAGAGACCCAGTACTTC
.,TRBJ2-3,once,TRBV29-1,13,CSVVGGTTDTQYF,TGCAGCGTTGTTGGGGGGACCACAGATACGCAGTATTTT
.,TRBJ2-5,few,TRBV7-9,13,CASSFARQETQYF,TGTGCCAGCAGCTTCGCCCGGCAAGAGACCCAGTACTTC
.,TRBJ2-5,.,TRBV5-1,16,CASSLDGQGTQETQYF,TGCGCCAGCAGCTTGGATGGGCAGGGCACCCAAGAGACCCAGTACTTC
.,TRBJ2-4,.,TRBV27,15,CASSFQGGGENIQYF,TGTGCCAGCAGTTTTCAGGGGGGCGGGGAAAACATTCAGTACTTC
TRBD1,TRBJ2-7,.,TRBV7-2,13,CASSRGPGIEQYF,TGTGCCAGCAGCAGGGGGCCAGGGATCGAGCAGTACTTC
TRBD1,TRBJ1-2,few,TRBV11-2,14,CASSSGTGGYGYTF,TGTGCCAGCAGCTCTGGGACAGGCGGCTATGGCTACACCTTC
TRBD1,TRBJ2-2,.,TRBV19,18,CASTKWLGQGVGAGELFF,TGTGCCAGTACTAAATGGTTGGGACAGGGGGTCGGTGCCGGGGAGCTGTTTTTT
TRBD1,TRBJ2-7,.,TRBV9,13,CASRGDRGYEQYF,TGTGCCAGCAGAGGGGACAGGGGCTACGAGCAGTACTTC
TRBD1,TRBJ2-2,.,TRBV5-6,16,CASSTLDRVDTGELFF,TGTGCCAGCAGCACACTGGACAGGGTGGACACCGGGGAGCTGTTTTTT
TRBD1,TRBJ1-5,once,TRBV4-2,14,CASSLGTGDQPQHF,TGTGCCAGCAGCCTTGGGACAGGGGATCAGCCCCAGCATTTT
.,TRBJ2-1,.,TRBV11-2,16,CASSLQGGPSYNEQFF,TGTGCCAGCAGTTTGCAGGGGGGCCCCTCCTACAATGAGCAGTTCTTC
.,TRBJ1-3,.,TRBV6-5,15,CASSYSGDSASTIYF,TGTGCCAGCAGTTACTCGGGGGACTCGGCGAGCACCATATATTTT
TRBD1,TRBJ2-3,.,TRBV28,17,CASSRVPTGRGTDTQYF,TGTGCCAGCAGCCGAGTTCCGACAGGGAGAGGGACAGATACGCAGTATTTT
.,TRBJ2-5,.,TRBV10-3,13,CAISDRAEETQYF,TGTGCCATCAGTGACAGGGCGGAAGAGACCCAGTACTTC
.,TRBJ1-5,.,TRBV4-3,13,CASSQDPGQPQHF,TGCGCCAGCAGCCAAGATCCGGGTCAGCCCCAGCATTTT
TRBD1,TRBJ1-6,.,TRBV6-6,14,CASSRTGFSSPLHF,TGTGCCAGCAGTCGGACAGGATTTAGTTCACCCCTCCACTTT
TRBD1,TRBJ2-4,.,TRBV30,13,CAWGDRLKNIQYF,TGTGCCTGGGGGGACAGACTCAAAAACATTCAGTACTTC
.,TRBJ1-5,.,TRBV7-9,13,CASSLTDNQPQHF,TGTGCCAGCAGCTTAACAGACAATCAGCCCCAGCATTTT
.,TRBJ1-5,.,TRBV6-6,13,CASGQGVNQPQHF,TGTGCCAGCGGGCAGGGTGTGAATCAGCCCCAGCATTTT
.,TRBJ2-5,.,TRBV28,17,CASSLAPETGVGETQYF,TGTGCCAGCAGTTTGGCCCCCGAAACCGGGGTGGGAGAGACCCAGTACTTC
.,TRBJ1-4,.,TRBV9,16,CASSAGHLATNEKLFF,TGTGCCAGCAGCGCTGGACACCTTGCAACTAATGAAAAACTGTTTTTT
.,TRBJ2-1,once,TRBV7-9,15,CSSSPRGGVSDEQFF,TGTTCCAGCAGCCCTAGGGGCGGGGTAAGCGATGAGCAGTTCTTC
.,TRBJ1-2,.,TRBV27,13,CASGRVGGYGYTF,TGTGCCAGTGGGCGGGTAGGGGGCTATGGCTACACCTTC